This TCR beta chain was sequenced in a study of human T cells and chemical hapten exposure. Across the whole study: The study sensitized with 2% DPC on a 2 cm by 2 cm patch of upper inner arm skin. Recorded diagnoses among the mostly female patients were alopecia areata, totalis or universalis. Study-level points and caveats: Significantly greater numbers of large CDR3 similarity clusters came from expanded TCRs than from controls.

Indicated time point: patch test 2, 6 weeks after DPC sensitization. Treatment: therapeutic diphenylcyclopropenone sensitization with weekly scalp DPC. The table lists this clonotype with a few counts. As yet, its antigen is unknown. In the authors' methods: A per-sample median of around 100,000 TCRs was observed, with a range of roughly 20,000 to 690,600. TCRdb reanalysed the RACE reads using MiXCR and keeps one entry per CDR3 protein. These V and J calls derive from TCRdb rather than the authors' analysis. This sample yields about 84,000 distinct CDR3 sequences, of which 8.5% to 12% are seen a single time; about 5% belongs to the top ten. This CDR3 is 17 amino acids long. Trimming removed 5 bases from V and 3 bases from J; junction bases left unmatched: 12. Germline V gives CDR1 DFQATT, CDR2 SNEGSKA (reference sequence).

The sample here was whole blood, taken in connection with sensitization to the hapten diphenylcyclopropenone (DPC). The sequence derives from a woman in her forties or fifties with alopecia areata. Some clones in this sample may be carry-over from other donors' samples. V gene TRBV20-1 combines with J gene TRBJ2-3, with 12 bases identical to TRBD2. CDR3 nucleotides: TGCAGTGCTGCGACTAGCGGGAGTGGTAGACGAACAGATACGCAGTATTTT. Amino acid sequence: CSAATSGSGRRTDTQYF.